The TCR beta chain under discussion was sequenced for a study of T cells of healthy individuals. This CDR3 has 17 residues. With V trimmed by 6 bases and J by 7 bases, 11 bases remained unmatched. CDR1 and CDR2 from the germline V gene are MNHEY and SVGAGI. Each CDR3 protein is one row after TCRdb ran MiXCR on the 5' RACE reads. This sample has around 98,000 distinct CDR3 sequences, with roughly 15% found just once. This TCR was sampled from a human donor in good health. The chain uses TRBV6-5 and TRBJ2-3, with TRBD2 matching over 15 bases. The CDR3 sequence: CASSPRPGLAGGNTQYF. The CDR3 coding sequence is TGTGCCAGCAGCCCCCGACCGGGACTAGCGGGGGGTAATACGCAGTATTTT.